The text below deals with one TCR beta chain. In germline, CDR1 is MGHRA, CDR2 YSYEKL. The CDR3 consists of 15 residues. V trimming: 0 bases; J trimming: 5 bases; junction bases outside the gene matches: 5. This record comes from a study of regulatory dendritic cells for organ transplantation. Profiling relied on immunoSEQ multiplex PCR, and the TCRdb table lists in-frame clones only, not all of them. Of roughly 30,000 clones listed, roughly 84% are singletons. The TCR comes from a human donor in good health. The sample was naive CD8+ T cells from blood. The subset is: CD45RA+ naive T cells. The rearrangement uses TRBV4-1 and TRBJ2-5, with 8 bases fitting TRBD1. CDR3 residues: CASSQDPGQGETQYF. DNA for the CDR3: TGCGCCAGCAGCCAAGACCCTGGACAGGGCGAGACCCAGTACTTC.